This T cell receptor (beta chain) emerged from a study of siplizumab effects on memory and regulatory T cells. V lost 3 bases and J 4 bases, leaving 9 bases between the germline ends. This CDR3 has 13 amino acids. Germline V gene lookup returns CDR1 SGHVS and CDR2 FNYEAQ. Assays were performed on some 9.2 x 10^4 TCR templates per sample. TCRdb's table, derived via immunoSEQ multiplex PCR, lists solely in-frame clones and lacks some. The table records over 95,000 clones, around 93% of them present only once. The chain employs TRBV7-6 and TRBJ2-5; no reliable D call. Specimen: non-Treg CD4+ T cells sorted from blood. This TCR derives from a human donor in good health. CDR3 bases: TGTGCCAGCAGCTTCCCCTTGGGAGAGACCCAGTACTTC. The encoded protein is CASSFPLGETQYF.